A selection of T cell receptor beta chains follows, all from one sample in a study of cytotoxic CD8 clonotypes in ibrutinib-treated CLL. TCRdb keeps only in-frame clones here, not all; method: immunoSEQ multiplex PCR. The sample shows under 200,000 clones, 84% of them seen only once. Here the sequenced sample was PBMCs, taken after 24 months of ibrutinib treatment. The receptors derive from a human donor with chronic lymphocytic leukemia. Each CDR3 is given with its conserved first and last residue. The D gene is left open where the match is weak. Expanded clones are given a class, and other clones once, few, many or no size at all.

cdr3_nt cdr3_aa clone_size v_call d_call j_call
TGTGCCAGCAGCTTAGAACAGGGGATGGCCTACGAGCAGTACTTC CASSLEQGMAYEQYF NA TRBV7-2 TRBD1 TRBJ2-7
TGTGCCAGCAGCTTCGCCTCCTACAATGAGCAGTTCTTC CASSFASYNEQFF NA TRBV7-2 NA TRBJ2-1
TGTGCCAGCAGTTACACCTACGAGCAGTACTTC CASSYTYEQYF NA TRBV6-5 NA TRBJ2-7
TGTGCCAGCTGTAGAGGGGGGGATAGCAATCAGCCCCAGCATTTT CASCRGGDSNQPQHF NA TRBV6-1 NA TRBJ1-5
TGTGCCAGCAGCTCGGACGAAACTGGGAATGAGCAGTTCTTC CASSSDETGNEQFF NA TRBV7-2 NA TRBJ2-1
TGTGCCTGGGCAGTGGGTCAGCCCCAGCATTTT CAWAVGQPQHF NA TRBV30 NA TRBJ1-5
TGTGCCAGCAGCTTAGCGCCGGGGGGCGGCTACGAGCAGTACTTC CASSLAPGGGYEQYF NA TRBV7-8 NA TRBJ2-7
TGTGCCACCAGCAGACTCAGTGGGGGGGGCACAGATACGCAGTATTTT CATSRLSGGGTDTQYF once TRBV15 TRBD2 TRBJ2-3
TGTGCCAGCAGTGAACGAAGGGGAAGGGTTACGAGGGGAAACACCATATATTTT CASSERRGRVTRGNTIYF once TRBV2 NA TRBJ1-3
TGTGCCAGCAGCGACACAGGGGTCGGGCCGTTAGGGACCCAGTACTTC CASSDTGVGPLGTQYF NA TRBV14 TRBD1 TRBJ2-5
TGTGCCAGCAGCCAAGAACCTCACCATGACGGAGAAAAACTGTTTTTT CASSQEPHHDGEKLFF NA TRBV4-2 NA TRBJ1-4
TGTGCCAGCAGTCACAGGGGGACTAGCGGGAGCTACGAGCAGTACTTC CASSHRGTSGSYEQYF NA TRBV27 TRBD2 TRBJ2-7
TGTGCCTGGAGGGCTAAGGTCTCTGGAAACACCATATATTTT CAWRAKVSGNTIYF few TRBV30 NA TRBJ1-3
TGTGCCAGCAGCTCGGGCGTCACGGTCGAGCAGTTCTTC CASSSGVTVEQFF NA TRBV7-2 NA TRBJ2-1
TGTGCCAGCAGCTTACTCGGCAGCAGGAACACTGAAGCTTTCTTT CASSLLGSRNTEAFF NA TRBV7-3 NA TRBJ1-1
TGTGCCAGCAGTGCTTACTCGAGAGGGGGTGCCTCCGGGGCCAACGTCCTGACTTTC CASSAYSRGGASGANVLTF NA TRBV6-1 NA TRBJ2-6
TGTGCCGGCAGCTTATCAGGGGATCAGCCCCAGCATTTT CAGSLSGDQPQHF NA TRBV5-6 NA TRBJ1-5
TGTGCCAGCAGCTTAGTGGTTCCTAATGAAAAACTGTTTTTT CASSLVVPNEKLFF NA TRBV7-9 NA TRBJ1-4
TGTGCCAGCAGCCCCGGTTCTGGAATAGCTCAGCCCCAGCATTTT CASSPGSGIAQPQHF NA TRBV9 NA TRBJ1-5
TGTGCCAGCAGCCAAGACGGGACTCGGAATGAGCAGTTCTTC CASSQDGTRNEQFF NA TRBV4-2 NA TRBJ2-1
TGTGCCAGTAGTATTTCACTAGCGGGGGGACCTACGCAGTATTTT CASSISLAGGPTQYF NA TRBV19 TRBD2 TRBJ2-3
TGTGCCAGCTCACCACTGGGACAGGCGTATAGCAATCAGCCCCAGCATTTT CASSPLGQAYSNQPQHF NA TRBV18 TRBD1 TRBJ1-5
TGTGCCAGCAGCTTGGGGGCGCGGGGCACTGAAGCTTTCTTT CASSLGARGTEAFF NA TRBV5-4 NA TRBJ1-1